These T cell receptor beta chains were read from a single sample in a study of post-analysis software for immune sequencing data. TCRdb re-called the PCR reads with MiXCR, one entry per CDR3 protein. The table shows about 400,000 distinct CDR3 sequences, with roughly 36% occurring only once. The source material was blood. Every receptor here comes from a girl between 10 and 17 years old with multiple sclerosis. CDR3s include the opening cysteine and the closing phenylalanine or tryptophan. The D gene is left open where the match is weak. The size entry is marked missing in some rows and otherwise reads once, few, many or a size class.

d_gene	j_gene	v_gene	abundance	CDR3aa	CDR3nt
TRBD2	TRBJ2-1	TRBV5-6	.	CASSLVSGGAIPFF	TGTGCCAGCAGCTTGGTTAGCGGGGGGGCCATTCCGTTCTTC
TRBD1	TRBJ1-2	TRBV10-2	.	CASSGSRQGGYGYTF	TGCGCCAGCAGTGGATCTAGACAGGGTGGATATGGCTACACCTTC
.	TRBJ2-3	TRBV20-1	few	CSATPSRGSTDTQYF	TGCAGTGCTACCCCAAGTCGGGGGAGCACAGATACGCAGTATTTT
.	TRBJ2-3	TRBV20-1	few	CSGYRDTTDTQYF	TGCAGTGGATACAGGGATACCACAGATACGCAGTATTTT
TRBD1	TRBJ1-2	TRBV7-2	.	CASTMTGGSGYTF	TGTGCCAGCACCATGACAGGGGGCTCTGGCTACACCTTC
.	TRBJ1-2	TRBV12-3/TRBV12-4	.	CASSPGPSFYYTF	TGTGCCAGCAGCCCCGGGCCTTCCTTCTACTACACCTTC
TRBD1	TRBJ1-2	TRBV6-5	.	CASSYSDRGGYGYTF	TGTGCCAGCAGTTACTCGGACAGGGGGGGCTATGGCTACACCTTC
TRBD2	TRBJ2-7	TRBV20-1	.	CSATLAGVTYEQYF	TGCAGTGCTACCCTAGCGGGAGTGACTTACGAGCAGTACTTC
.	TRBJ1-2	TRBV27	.	CASSFGEGGLWGYTF	TGTGCCAGCAGTTTCGGGGAGGGGGGCCTATGGGGCTACACCTTC
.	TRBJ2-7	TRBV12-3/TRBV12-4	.	CASSSRVSEQYF	TGTGCCAGCAGCAGCAGGGTAAGCGAGCAGTACTTC
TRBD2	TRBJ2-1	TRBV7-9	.	CASSFPPGLEGSEQFF	TGTGCCAGCAGCTTCCCGCCGGGACTAGAGGGCAGTGAGCAGTTCTTC
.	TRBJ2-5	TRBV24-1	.	CATSDLARTDQETQYF	TGTGCCACCAGTGATTTAGCGCGGACGGATCAAGAGACCCAGTACTTC
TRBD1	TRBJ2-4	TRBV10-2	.	CASSESRDSLAKNIQYF	TGCGCCAGCAGTGAGTCTCGGGACAGTCTAGCCAAAAACATTCAGTACTTC
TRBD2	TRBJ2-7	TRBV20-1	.	CSARDRRRGFLNEQYF	TGCAGTGCTAGAGACCGACGGCGGGGGTTCTTGAACGAGCAGTACTTC
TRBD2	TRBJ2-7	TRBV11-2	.	CTSSPRAGGVRSYEQYF	TGTACCAGCAGCCCCCGAGCGGGGGGGGTTCGATCCTACGAGCAGTACTTC
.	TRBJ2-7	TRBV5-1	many	CASSSSGVGEQYF	TGCGCCAGCAGCTCCTCGGGGGTTGGCGAGCAGTACTTC
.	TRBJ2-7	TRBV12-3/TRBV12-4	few	CASSLEGGLGEQYF	TGTGCCAGCAGTTTAGAAGGCGGCTTGGGCGAGCAGTACTTC
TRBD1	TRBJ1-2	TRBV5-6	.	CASSQRDSVGGYTF	TGTGCCAGCAGCCAGCGGGACAGTGTGGGCGGCTACACCTTC
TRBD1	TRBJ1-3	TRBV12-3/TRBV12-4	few	CASSFTGGGNTIYF	TGTGCCAGCAGTTTTACAGGGGGAGGAAACACCATATATTTT
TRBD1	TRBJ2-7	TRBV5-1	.	CASSGQGFYEQYF	TGCGCCAGCAGCGGACAGGGATTCTACGAGCAGTACTTC
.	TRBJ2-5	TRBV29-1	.	CSVERQPEETQYF	TGCAGCGTTGAACGGCAACCCGAGGAGACCCAGTACTTC
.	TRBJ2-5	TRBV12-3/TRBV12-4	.	CASIGRDQETQYF	TGTGCCAGCATAGGCAGGGACCAAGAGACCCAGTACTTC
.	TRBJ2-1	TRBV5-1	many	CASSSSTALSSYNEQFF	TGCGCCAGCAGCTCGTCTACGGCCCTTAGCTCCTACAATGAGCAGTTCTTC
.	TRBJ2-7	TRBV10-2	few	CASSEYHSSYEQYF	TGCGCCAGCAGTGAGTATCACAGCTCCTACGAGCAGTACTTC
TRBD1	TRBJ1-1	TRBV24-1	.	CATSDPDRDRGNTEAFF	TGTGCCACCAGTGATCCTGACCGGGACAGGGGGAATACTGAAGCTTTCTTT
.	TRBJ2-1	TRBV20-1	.	CSALLDRVTRYEQFF	TGCAGTGCCCTCCTCGACAGGGTGACTAGGTATGAGCAGTTCTTC
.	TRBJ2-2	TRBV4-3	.	CASSQDGTGELFF	TGCGCCAGCAGCCAAGATGGGACCGGGGAGCTGTTTTTT
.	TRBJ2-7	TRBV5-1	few	CASSRGTDSEQYF	TGCGCCAGCAGCCGCGGGACAGATAGCGAGCAGTACTTC
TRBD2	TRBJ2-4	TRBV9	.	CASSVGLAGGNIQYF	TGTGCCAGCAGCGTAGGACTAGCGGGGGGGAACATTCAGTACTTC
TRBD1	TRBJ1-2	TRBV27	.	CASSFLPGTGEEGYTF	TGTGCCAGCAGTTTCCTCCCGGGTACAGGGGAAGAAGGCTACACCTTC
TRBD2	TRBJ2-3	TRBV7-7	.	CASSLAGGGGDTQYF	TGTGCTAGCAGCTTAGCCGGCGGGGGGGGAGATACGCAGTATTTT
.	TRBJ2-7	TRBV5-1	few	CASSREIGQMSYEQYF	TGCGCCAGCAGCCGCGAAATAGGGCAGATGTCCTACGAGCAGTACTTC
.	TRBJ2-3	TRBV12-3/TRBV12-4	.	CASAVGYRTDTQYF	TGTGCCAGCGCTGTTGGGTATCGGACAGATACGCAGTATTTT
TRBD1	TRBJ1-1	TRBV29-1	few	CSVALGWDRFYVAFF	TGCAGCGTCGCACTAGGGTGGGACAGGTTCTATGTTGCTTTCTTT
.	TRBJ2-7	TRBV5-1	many	CASGLSGYEQYF	TGCGCCAGCGGTCTCAGCGGCTACGAGCAGTACTTC
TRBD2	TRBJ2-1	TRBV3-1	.	CASSQEGYLAGGAGGEQFF	TGTGCCAGCAGCCAAGAAGGGTACCTAGCGGGGGGGGCTGGGGGTGAGCAGTTCTTC